The TCR beta chain under discussion was sequenced for a study of T cell changes during pregnancy in multiple sclerosis. Only in-frame clones appear in the TCRdb table, and some are missing; sequencing was by immunoSEQ multiplex PCR. The sample contains about 50,000 clones, 85% to 95% of which appear only once. This clone came up many times. V gave up 3 bases and J gave up 0 bases, with 10 bases separating them. The CDR3 extends over 15 amino acids. Per germline, CDR1 SGHDT and CDR2 YYEEEE. This chain connects TRBV5-6 to TRBJ1-5; no firm D call. Sample: CD4+ T cells from peripheral blood mononuclear cells, taken in the third trimester of pregnancy. The clonotype originates from a female donor with multiple sclerosis, enrolled in a pregnancy study. CDR3 DNA: TGTGCCAGCAGCTCCGGACTGTATAGCAATCAGCCCCAGCATTTT. Its translation is CASSSGLYSNQPQHF.